This is a list of T cell receptor beta chains from one sample in a study of blood T cells in healthy people across ages. Each CDR3 protein gets one entry after TCRdb re-called the 5' RACE reads with MiXCR. The profile shows about 900,000 distinct CDR3 sequences, 60% to 80% of them singletons. The specimen sequenced was blood. These receptor sequences come from a man aged 25-45 years in good health. CDR3s include the opening cysteine and the closing phenylalanine or tryptophan. D genes are given only for firm matches. Clone size, where shown, is once, few, many, or a class for clones that have expanded.

abundance: .; d_gene: .; j_gene: TRBJ2-7; v_gene: TRBV9; CDR3nt: TGTGCCAGCAGCGTAGACCCACAGTCCTACGAGCAGTACTTC; CDR3aa: CASSVDPQSYEQYF
abundance: .; d_gene: TRBD1; j_gene: TRBJ1-5; v_gene: TRBV6-1; CDR3nt: TGTGCCAGCAGTGAGGGGACAGTAAGCAATCAGCCCCAGCATTTT; CDR3aa: CASSEGTVSNQPQHF
abundance: .; d_gene: .; j_gene: TRBJ2-5; v_gene: TRBV6-5; CDR3nt: TGTGCCAGCAGTTACTCGACGGGGTGGGGCCCAGAGACCCAGTACTTC; CDR3aa: CASSYSTGWGPETQYF
abundance: .; d_gene: .; j_gene: TRBJ1-5; v_gene: TRBV7-2; CDR3nt: TGTGCCAGCAGCACATTTCAGGGACCCCAGCATTTT; CDR3aa: CASSTFQGPQHF
abundance: .; d_gene: .; j_gene: TRBJ2-1; v_gene: TRBV27; CDR3nt: TGTGCCAGCAGTGTGACTAGTCTCCGCAATGAGCAGTTCTTC; CDR3aa: CASSVTSLRNEQFF
abundance: .; d_gene: .; j_gene: TRBJ1-2; v_gene: TRBV20-1; CDR3nt: TGCAGTGTCCAAAACCAGGATCGACACTATGGCTACACCTTC; CDR3aa: CSVQNQDRHYGYTF
abundance: .; d_gene: TRBD2; j_gene: TRBJ2-7; v_gene: TRBV7-3; CDR3nt: TGTGCCAGCAGCACTAGCGGGGGCCCTCCCTACGAGCAGTACTTC; CDR3aa: CASSTSGGPPYEQYF
abundance: .; d_gene: TRBD1; j_gene: TRBJ1-3; v_gene: TRBV7-9; CDR3nt: TGTGCCAGCAGCGAACAGGGGGCAAAAGGAAACACCATATATTTT; CDR3aa: CASSEQGAKGNTIYF
abundance: .; d_gene: .; j_gene: TRBJ1-2; v_gene: TRBV25-1; CDR3nt: TGTGCCAGCAGTGAGGCAGGGGCTCATGGCTACACCTTC; CDR3aa: CASSEAGAHGYTF
abundance: few; d_gene: .; j_gene: TRBJ2-5; v_gene: TRBV7-2; CDR3nt: TGTGCCAGCAGCCAGGGCCTGGGGAAGACCCAGTACTTC; CDR3aa: CASSQGLGKTQYF
abundance: many; d_gene: TRBD1; j_gene: TRBJ1-3; v_gene: TRBV15; CDR3nt: TGTGCCACCAGCGGGGACAGGGTTCCTGGAAACACCATATATTTT; CDR3aa: CATSGDRVPGNTIYF
abundance: .; d_gene: TRBD1; j_gene: TRBJ2-7; v_gene: TRBV5-1; CDR3nt: TGCGCCAGCAGCTTTACAGGGGGCTCGGAGCAGTACTTC; CDR3aa: CASSFTGGSEQYF
abundance: .; d_gene: TRBD2; j_gene: TRBJ2-5; v_gene: TRBV20-1; CDR3nt: TGCAGTGCCCCGCCGACTAGCGGGGGCTTACAGACCCAGTACTTC; CDR3aa: CSAPPTSGGLQTQYF
abundance: .; d_gene: TRBD2; j_gene: TRBJ2-1; v_gene: TRBV6-2/TRBV6-3; CDR3nt: TGTGCCAGCATCACCGGGACTAGCGGGAGTAATGAGCAGTTCTTC; CDR3aa: CASITGTSGSNEQFF
abundance: .; d_gene: .; j_gene: TRBJ1-2; v_gene: TRBV15; CDR3nt: TGTGCCACCAGCAACCCCGGACAGACTCGAAACTATGGCTACACCTTC; CDR3aa: CATSNPGQTRNYGYTF
abundance: few; d_gene: .; j_gene: TRBJ2-6; v_gene: TRBV20-1; CDR3nt: TGCAGTGCCTCCGGGTTTAGCTCTGGGGCCAACGTCCTGACTTTC; CDR3aa: CSASGFSSGANVLTF
abundance: .; d_gene: .; j_gene: TRBJ2-3; v_gene: TRBV10-3; CDR3nt: TGTGCCACGAGGGGTGAGACAGATACGCAGTATTTT; CDR3aa: CATRGETDTQYF
abundance: few; d_gene: TRBD2; j_gene: TRBJ2-5; v_gene: TRBV20-1; CDR3nt: TGCAGTGCGGACCTAGCGGGGGCCCAGGAGACCCAGTACTTC; CDR3aa: CSADLAGAQETQYF
abundance: .; d_gene: .; j_gene: TRBJ2-1; v_gene: TRBV6-6; CDR3nt: TGTGCCAGCAGTTACTCCGGCGTTGAGCAGTTCTTC; CDR3aa: CASSYSGVEQFF
abundance: .; d_gene: .; j_gene: TRBJ2-1; v_gene: TRBV4-2; CDR3nt: TGTGCCAGCGCGTTCTCGACCGTTAATGATAGAGAGCAGTTCTTC; CDR3aa: CASAFSTVNDREQFF
abundance: .; d_gene: .; j_gene: TRBJ2-2; v_gene: TRBV6-1; CDR3nt: TGTGCCAGCAGCCGTAGCACGGGGGGCTCGAACACCGGGGAGCTGTTTTTT; CDR3aa: CASSRSTGGSNTGELFF
abundance: once; d_gene: .; j_gene: TRBJ2-3; v_gene: TRBV6-5; CDR3nt: TGTGCCAGCAGTCAACAGGCCTCTAGCACAGATACGCAGTATTTT; CDR3aa: CASSQQASSTDTQYF
abundance: .; d_gene: .; j_gene: TRBJ2-7; v_gene: TRBV7-2; CDR3nt: TGTGCCAGCAGCCTGTCCCGGAGCCATGCCTACGAGCAGTACTTC; CDR3aa: CASSLSRSHAYEQYF